Reported below is one TCR beta chain. Its antigen remains unknown. Amplified regions were TCR beta CDR3 sequences from RNA transcripts. The HTBI primer set served for first-round RT-PCR of the TCR CDR3. MiXCR was run by TCRdb on the multiplex PCR reads, yielding one entry per CDR3 protein. The sample carries 370,000 or so distinct CDR3 sequences, approximately 12% recorded once. Among the patients, aged 18 to 65, hyperthyroidism was newly diagnosed and had lasted under 2 months. Patients with uncontrolled infections, other autoimmune diseases, pregnancy or lactation were excluded. Blood from later-ophthalmopathy patients was taken at first hyperthyroidism diagnosis. The CDR3 spans 14 residues. Looked up from germline, CDR1 is WSHSY and CDR2 is SAAADI. Trimming left V 3 bases short and J 2 bases short, with 10 bases between. The data originate from a study of T cells in Graves' hyperthyroidism and ophthalmopathy. The study, taken as a whole, reports: Blood samples included most of the expanded thyroid clonotypes exceeding 0.001.

The specimen sequenced was blood. This chain links TRBV10-2 with TRBJ1-2; tentatively, D is TRBD1 (5 bases). This clonotype was sampled from a man aged 25-45 years with Graves' hyperthyroidism that later progressed to Graves' ophthalmopathy. The CDR3 bases are TGCGCCAGCAGTGATTGGGGGAGAAACTATGGCTACACCTTC. It specifies CASSDWGRNYGYTF.